This T cell receptor beta chain emerged from a study of cytomegalovirus exposure and HLA in healthy donors. Study results and limitations: A later analysis reported that several of the most significant clusters appeared to be linked to common viral pathogens, among them Epstein-Barr virus. A few CMV-associated chains proved CMV antigen-specific in vitro. An analysis was carried out at a later point. It showed that HLA-associated TCR beta chains were more clonally expanded than equally common non-associated chains. Cytomegalovirus association was assigned to 170 or so TCR beta chains.

Germline-derived CDR1 and CDR2 are SGDLS and YYNGEE. This CDR3 has 14 amino acids. Unmatched junction bases numbered 5, after V lost 4 bases and J lost 4 bases. With 60 Vbeta and 13 Jbeta primers, the PCR was carried out. Profiled with immunoSEQ multiplex PCR; TCRdb holds only in-frame clones, not every one. The sample carries roughly 120,000 clones, roughly four fifths recorded once. This clone was counted only a few times. Its antigen is unidentified. The TCR originated in a woman aged 18-29 years in good health and CMV-seronegative. The sequencing sample was made of PBMCs. The V call is TRBV9, the J call TRBJ2-7; 10 bases map to TRBD1. The CDR3 sequence is CASSQTGGAYEQYF. The CDR3 coding sequence is TGTGCCAGCAGCCAGACAGGGGGCGCGTACGAGCAGTACTTC.